This TCR beta chain was found in a study of blood T cell repertoires in COVID-19 (dated by TCRdb to 2020 to 2021). General notes on the study: Samples from collaborators originated in the United States, Italy and Spain and spanned both the acute and convalescent phases of COVID-19. The material from the prospective study consisted of cDNA or gDNA derived from T cells, B-cell-depleted T cells, or PBMCs. Subjects who had been exposed to COVID-19, were actively infected with it, or had recovered from it provided the deeply sampled blood TCRbeta repertoires that made up the dataset. A freely available public database, intended as a resource for researchers studying the immune response to SARS-CoV-2, is where the repertoires were released. The samples were drawn from the first 160 participants of the ongoing ImmuneRACE study and from about 1,200 subjects provided by 6 global collaborators. A de-identified subject ID, COVID-19 status, age in years and sex were almost always included in the sample metadata. Where HLA class I and class II types were available, the types were taken from metadata supplied by the sample provider, not from assay-based typing. The investigation overall reported the following: Clinical and demographic metadata were provided uncurated, with the amount varying by source and participant.

One collaborating source in Seattle enrolled patients during active infection and followed them longitudinally through the course of disease. Collaborating institutions collected whole blood in K2EDTA tubes following their own protocols. For TCRbeta analysis, collaborators shipped samples as frozen whole blood, isolated PBMCs, or DNA extracted from either of those sample types. To note about this clone: Its antigen is still unknown. No much larger clonotype is one base removed from it; base qualities were not supplied.

TCRbeta CDR3 regions were amplified from genomic DNA using the immunoSEQ Assay, a bias-controlled multiplex PCR. As for how the authors treated the data: The number of nucleated cells in each sample was estimated from the amplification of reference gene primers within the assay. To quantify the absolute abundance of each unique TCRbeta CDR3 rearrangement, sequence reads were collapsed and filtered. For each sample, productive Simpson clonality was calculated as the square root of Simpson's diversity index across productive rearrangements. TCRdb took this table from immuneACCESS and kept in-frame rearrangements with V and J called. Such tables lack part of the clones; where checked against another copy, unresolved V genes explain under half of the gap, and the rest is unexplained. The V and J calls and clone size come from that table; D and trimming were worked out from the DNA. Present in this sample are 450,000 or so clones, 75% to 90% of which were seen just once. Of the sample, roughly 1.6% is held by the ten largest clones.

After removal of 1 base from V and 7 bases from J, the junction retains 12 bases not matched to a gene. Per the germline V gene, SGHRS is the CDR1 and YFSETQ is the CDR2. From cysteine to phenylalanine, the CDR3 is 17 amino acids long. The only DNA kept is the CDR3, 51 bases in frame from the first base. Recombination connected TRBV5-1 to TRBJ1-2, with 11 junctional bases fitting TRBD1. The sequence came from a woman in her thirties or forties with COVID-19, enrolled during active disease. Sequencing input: peripheral blood. CDR3 sequence: CASSLSPGQGARTGYTF. The nucleotide sequence reads TGCGCCAGCAGCTTGAGTCCCGGACAGGGGGCGCGGACTGGCTACACCTTC.